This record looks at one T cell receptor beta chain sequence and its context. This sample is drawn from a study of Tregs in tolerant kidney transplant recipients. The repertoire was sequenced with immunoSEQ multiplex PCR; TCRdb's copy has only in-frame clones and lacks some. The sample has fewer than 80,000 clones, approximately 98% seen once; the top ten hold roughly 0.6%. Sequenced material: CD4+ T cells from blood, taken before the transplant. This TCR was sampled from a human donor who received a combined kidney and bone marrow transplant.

In nucleotides, the CDR3 is TGCGCCAGCAGCCAGGAGACAGGGGGGAAAGAGACCCAGTACTTC. Protein: CASSQETGGKETQYF. The gene calls are TRBV5-1 and TRBJ2-5; 9 bases are shared with TRBD1. V trimming: 4 bases; J trimming: 3 bases; junction bases outside the gene matches: 7. Germline CDR1 and CDR2: SGHRS and YFSETQ. The CDR3 contains 15 residues.